A single sample is the source of the 15 T cell receptor beta chains below, sequenced in a study of sequential checkpoint blockade in melanoma. Some clones are missing from TCRdb's copy, which holds only in-frame ones; the method was immunoSEQ multiplex PCR. The data show 8,500 to 10,000 clones, with about 60% seen just once and around 38% held by the top ten. The sample's treatment: randomized to nivolumab then ipilimumab (arm A) or the reverse (arm B). The sample in question was CD8+ T cells sorted from blood (inferred from file names), obtained from a patient given nivolumab and ipilimumab in sequence. Receptor source: a human donor with melanoma.

This clone was observed a few times. The CDR3 spells CASSVGTGANYGYTF. CDR3 nucleotides: TGTGCCAGCAGTGTCGGGACAGGGGCTAACTATGGCTACACCTTC. The J gene is TRBJ1-2, the V gene TRBV27; the match to TRBD1 covers 10 bases. The germline V gene has CDR1 MNHEY and CDR2 SMNVEV (reference sequence). The CDR3 is 15 amino acids. V was pared by 5 bases and J by 0 bases, with 3 bases of the junction left unmatched.

This rearrangement joins TRBV9 to TRBJ1-5, with 7 bases that match TRBD1. The ends lost 5 bases at V and 3 bases at J; junction bases unmatched: 5. Germline V CDR1 and CDR2: SGDLS, YYNGEE. This CDR3 has 14 residues. CDR3 bases: TGTGCCAGCAGTAAGGGACAGTACAATCAGCCCCAGCATTTT. Translated: CASSKGQYNQPQHF.

V and J are TRBV7-2 and TRBJ2-7, with 9 bases fitting TRBD2. Germline V lookup: CDR1 SGHTA, CDR2 FQGNSA. The CDR3 has 14 amino acids. V shed 3 bases, J shed 6 bases, and the junction held 6 bases outside the gene matches. CDR3 residues: CASSLGGGASEQYF. The CDR3 nucleotides read TGTGCCAGCAGCTTGGGCGGGGGGGCGAGCGAGCAGTACTTC.

This clone is medium-sized by share. V is TRBV12-5 and J is TRBJ1-3, with TRBD1 matching over 7 bases. Looked up from germline, CDR1 is LGHNT and CDR2 is FRNRAP. There are 14 residues in the CDR3. J was trimmed by 4 bases and V by 2 bases; bases with no gene match: 2. CDR3 amino acids: CASGLRGQGNTIYF. As DNA, the CDR3 is TGTGCTAGTGGTTTGAGGGGGCAGGGAAACACCATATATTTT.

Points on this clone: The sample carries other DNA sequences with the same CDR3. V is TRBV5-4 and J is TRBJ1-1; possibly TRBD1 for D (6 bases). Germline CDR1 reads SGHNT; CDR2 reads YYREEE (reference sequence). Trimming cost V 0 bases and J 0 bases, with 6 bases left between them. The CDR3 consists of 14 residues. The CDR3 reads CASSLGGLNTEAFF. The CDR3 DNA sequence: TGTGCCAGCAGCTTGGGGGGGCTGAACACTGAAGCTTTCTTT.

This clone appeared a few times. At the DNA level, this CDR3 is encoded by other sequences in the same sample as well. The V gene is TRBV15, the J gene TRBJ1-2; no clear D gene. Germline V lookup: CDR1 LNHNV, CDR2 YYDKDF (reference sequence). Trimming shortened V by 1 base and J by 4 bases, and 7 bases separated the two germline ends. The CDR3 length is 13 residues. CDR3 nucleotides: TGTGCCACCAGCAGAGGGACTGGCTATGGCTACACCTTC. As protein: CATSRGTGYGYTF. The full variable domain, in which reference TRBV15 and TRBJ1-2 provide the parts outside the CDR3, is DAMVIQNPRYQVTQFGKPVTLSCSQTLNHNVMYWYQQKSSQAPKLLFHYYDKDFNNEADTPDNFQSRRPNTSFCFLDIRSPGLGDTAMYLCATSRGTGYGYTFGSGTRLTVV.

Only a few counts were recorded for this clone. This chain joins TRBV5-6 and TRBJ2-5, with D uncertain. The CDR3 spans 11 residues. Trimming removed 1 base from V and 5 bases from J, with 3 bases in between. Germline V gives CDR1 SGHDT, CDR2 YYEEEE. The CDR3 reads CASSLSETQYF. The CDR3 bases are TGTGCCAGCAGCTTGTCGGAGACCCAGTACTTC.

This rearrangement joins TRBV7-9 to TRBJ1-4; D might be TRBD1 (5 bases). CDR1 is SEHNR, CDR2 FQNEAQ, per germline (reference sequence). The CDR3 extends over 15 amino acids. Trimming removed 3 bases at V and 2 bases at J, with 10 bases between. The CDR3 protein is CASSLGPATNEKLFF. The CDR3 coding sequence is TGTGCCAGCAGCTTGGGGCCAGCTACTAATGAAAAACTGTTTTTT.

This clone was observed a handful of times. This chain uses TRBV19 with TRBJ2-7; 11 nucleotides match TRBD1. With V trimmed by 7 bases and J by 4 bases, 6 bases remained unmatched. The CDR3 has 14 amino acids. Per the germline V gene, CDR1 is LNHDA and CDR2 is SQIVND (reference sequence). The CDR3 sequence: CASIPGTGGYEQYF. The CDR3 nucleotides read TGTGCCAGTATCCCGGGGACAGGGGGTTACGAGCAGTACTTC.

The rearrangement uses TRBV4-3 and TRBJ2-1, with a weak D call TRBD1 (6 bases). The CDR3 totals 12 residues. The V end lost 2 bases, the J end lost 7 bases, and 6 bases lay between the germline ends. Germline CDR1 is LGHNA and CDR2 is YSLEER. The CDR3 DNA reads TGCGCCAGCAGCCAACAGGGGAATGAGCAGTTCTTC. Translating gives CASSQQGNEQFF.

V and J are TRBV27 and TRBJ2-7; 7 bases map to TRBD1. This CDR3 spans 14 amino acids. CDR1 is MNHEY and CDR2 is SMNVEV in the germline V gene (reference sequence). V shed 5 bases and J 2 bases; nucleotides not matched to a gene: 6. CDR3 amino acids: CASSIQGRAYEQYF. CDR3 nucleotides: TGTGCCAGCAGTATACAGGGGCGAGCCTACGAGCAGTACTTC.

This clone is medium-sized (0.01 to 0.1%) by share. The V and J genes are TRBV19 and TRBJ2-7, with D perhaps TRBD2 (5 bases). Germline V gene data show CDR1 as LNHDA and CDR2 as SQIVND (reference sequence). This CDR3 spans 14 amino acids. The V gene lost 5 bases and the J gene lost 5 bases, with 16 bases spanning the gap. The CDR3 DNA reads as TGTGCCAGTAGTGTATTGGACTTAACCCACGAGCAGTACTTC. Its translation is CASSVLDLTHEQYF.

J is TRBJ2-7 and V is TRBV11-2; 9 positions match TRBD1. Germline values: CDR1 SGHAT, CDR2 FQNNGV. The V and J ends lost 5 bases and 7 bases, in that order; junction bases with no gene match: 9. The length of the CDR3 is 14 residues. CDR3 nucleotides: TGTGCCAGCAGCCTCTGGGACAGGGCCAAAGAGCAGTACTTC. Translated: CASSLWDRAKEQYF.

The V and J genes are TRBV4-3 and TRBJ2-6; TRBD1 aligns across 9 bases. CDR3 length: 17 amino acids. V dropped 4 bases and J dropped 1; count of bases not matched to a gene: 5. CDR1 and CDR2 (germline): LGHNA, YSLEER. The CDR3 nucleotides are TGCGCCAGCAGCCGGGGGACAGGGTTATCTGGGGCCAACGTCCTGACTTTC. Residues: CASSRGTGLSGANVLTF.

This chain links TRBV2 with TRBJ1-2; 8 bases line up with TRBD1. Germline lookup yields CDR1 SNHLY and CDR2 FYNNEI. The CDR3 loop spans 15 amino acids. J gave up 0 bases and V 7 bases, and 7 bases lay outside the gene matches. The CDR3 loop is CASKDRASTNYGYTF. The CDR3 DNA sequence: TGTGCCAGCAAGGACAGGGCATCGACTAACTATGGCTACACCTTC.